This entry is about one T cell receptor beta chain. CDR1 is GTSNPN and CDR2 is SVGIG in the germline V gene (reference sequence). Between the trimmed V and J ends, which lost 0 bases and 1 base, there was a span of 8 bases. The CDR3 is made up of 14 amino acids. The data originate from a study of blood T cell repertoires in COVID-19. At the level of the study: Acute and convalescent COVID-19 specimens originated in the United States, Italy and Spain. T cells, B-cell-depleted T cells, or PBMCs supplied cDNA or gDNA.

As handled by the study authors: Estimation of nucleated cell counts was performed using reference gene primer amplification. Here immunoSEQ multiplex PCR was the method, and the copy in TCRdb shows in-frame clones only, minus some. The D gene and trimming were derived from the DNA, and the V and J assignments and clone size from that table. Of a few hundred thousand clones listed, around 80% are singletons. The receptor was isolated from a human donor in a cohort sampled during active COVID-19. Sequencing input: peripheral blood. The V and J genes are TRBV30 and TRBJ2-3; D gene ambiguous. The CDR3 DNA sequence: TGTGCCTGGAGTGTATTAGTAGGCACAGATACGCAGTATTTT. Translated: CAWSVLVGTDTQYF.